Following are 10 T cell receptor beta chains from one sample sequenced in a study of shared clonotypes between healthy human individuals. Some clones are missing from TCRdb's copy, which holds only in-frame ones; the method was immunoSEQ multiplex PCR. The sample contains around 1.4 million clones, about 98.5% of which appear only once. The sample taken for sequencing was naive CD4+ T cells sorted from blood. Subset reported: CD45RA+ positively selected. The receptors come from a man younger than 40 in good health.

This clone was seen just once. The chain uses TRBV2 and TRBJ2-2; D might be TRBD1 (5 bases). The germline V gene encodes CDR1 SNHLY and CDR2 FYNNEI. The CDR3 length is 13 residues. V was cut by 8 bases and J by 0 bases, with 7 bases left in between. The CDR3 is CASGAANTGELFF. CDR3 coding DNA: TGTGCCAGCGGGGCCGCGAACACCGGGGAGCTGTTTTTT.

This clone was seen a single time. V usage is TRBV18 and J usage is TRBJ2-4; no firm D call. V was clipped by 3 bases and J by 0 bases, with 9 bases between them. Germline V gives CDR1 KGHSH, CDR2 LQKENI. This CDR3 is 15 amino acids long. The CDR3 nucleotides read TGTGCCAGCTCACCGATGACCCAAGCCAAAAACATTCAGTACTTC. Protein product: CASSPMTQAKNIQYF.

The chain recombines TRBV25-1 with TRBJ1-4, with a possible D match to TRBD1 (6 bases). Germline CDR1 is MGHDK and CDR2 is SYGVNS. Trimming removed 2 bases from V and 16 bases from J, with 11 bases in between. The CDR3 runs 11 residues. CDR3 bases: TGTGCCAGCAGTGAAAGTAACAGGGCGTTTTTT. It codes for CASSESNRAFF.

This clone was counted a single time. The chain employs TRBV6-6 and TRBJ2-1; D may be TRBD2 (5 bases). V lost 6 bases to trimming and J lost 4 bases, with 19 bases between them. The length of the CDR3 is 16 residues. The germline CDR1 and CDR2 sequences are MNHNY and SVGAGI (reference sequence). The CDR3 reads CASSLVDLQRYNEQFF. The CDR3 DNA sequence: TGTGCCAGCAGCCTCGTGGACTTGCAGCGTTACAATGAGCAGTTCTTC.

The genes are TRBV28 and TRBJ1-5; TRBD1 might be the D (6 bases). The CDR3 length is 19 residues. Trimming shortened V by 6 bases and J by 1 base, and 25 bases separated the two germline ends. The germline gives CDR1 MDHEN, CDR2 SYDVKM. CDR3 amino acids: CASSLPGISSQGSNQPQHF. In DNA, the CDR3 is TGTGCCAGCAGCCTACCGGGGATCTCTAGCCAGGGGAGCAATCAGCCCCAGCATTTT. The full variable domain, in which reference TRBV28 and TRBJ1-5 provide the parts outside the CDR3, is DVKVTQSSRYLVKRTGEKVFLECVQDMDHENMFWYRQDPGLGLRLIYFSYDVKMKEKGDIPEGYSVSREKKERFSLILESASTNQTSMYLCASSLPGISSQGSNQPQHFGDGTRLSIL.

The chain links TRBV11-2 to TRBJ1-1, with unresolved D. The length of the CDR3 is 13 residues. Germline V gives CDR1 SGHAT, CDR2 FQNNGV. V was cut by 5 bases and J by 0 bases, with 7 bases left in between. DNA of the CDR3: TGTGCCAGCAGCCGCGAAGTGAACACTGAAGCTTTCTTT. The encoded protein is CASSREVNTEAFF. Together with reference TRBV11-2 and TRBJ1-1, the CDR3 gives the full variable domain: EAGVAQSPRYKIIEKRQSVAFWCNPISGHATLYWYQQILGQGPKLLIQFQNNGVVDDSQLPKDRFSAERLKGVDSTLKIQPAKLEDSAVYLCASSREVNTEAFFGQGTRLTVV.

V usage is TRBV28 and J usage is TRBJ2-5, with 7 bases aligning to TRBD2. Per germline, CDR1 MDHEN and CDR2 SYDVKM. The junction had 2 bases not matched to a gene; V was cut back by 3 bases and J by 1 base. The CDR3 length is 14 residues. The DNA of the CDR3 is TGTGCCAGCAGTTTGGGAGGGGCCCAAGAGACCCAGTACTTC. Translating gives CASSLGGAQETQYF. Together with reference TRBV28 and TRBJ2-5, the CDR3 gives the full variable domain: DVKVTQSSRYLVKRTGEKVFLECVQDMDHENMFWYRQDPGLGLRLIYFSYDVKMKEKGDIPEGYSVSREKKERFSLILESASTNQTSMYLCASSLGGAQETQYFGPGTRLLVL.

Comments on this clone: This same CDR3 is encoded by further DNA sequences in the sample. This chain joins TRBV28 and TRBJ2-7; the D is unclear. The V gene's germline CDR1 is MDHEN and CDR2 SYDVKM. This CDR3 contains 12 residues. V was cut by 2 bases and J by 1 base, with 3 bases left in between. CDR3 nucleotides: TGTGCCAGCAGTTTAGGGTCCTACGAGCAGTACTTC. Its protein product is CASSLGSYEQYF.

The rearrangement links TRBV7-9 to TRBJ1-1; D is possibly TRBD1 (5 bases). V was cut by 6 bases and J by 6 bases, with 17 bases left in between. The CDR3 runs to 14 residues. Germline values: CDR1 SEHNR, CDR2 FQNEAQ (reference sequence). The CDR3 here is CASSYRGAGAEAFF. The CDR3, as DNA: TGTGCCAGCAGTTATAGGGGAGCGGGGGCTGAAGCTTTCTTT.

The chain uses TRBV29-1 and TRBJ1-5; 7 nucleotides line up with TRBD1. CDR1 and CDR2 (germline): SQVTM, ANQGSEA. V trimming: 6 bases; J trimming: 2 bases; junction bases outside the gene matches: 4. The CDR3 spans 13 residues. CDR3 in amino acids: CSVDTGGNQPQHF. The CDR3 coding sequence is TGCAGCGTGGACACAGGGGGCAATCAGCCCCAGCATTTT.